Presented here are 16 T cell receptor beta chains from one specimen sequenced in a study of sequential checkpoint blockade in melanoma. Sequencing used immunoSEQ multiplex PCR; TCRdb keeps in-frame clones, though not all of them. The sample lists around 13,000 clones, over 60% occurring once. Noted treatment: randomized to nivolumab then ipilimumab (arm A) or the reverse (arm B). Material: CD8+ T cells sorted from blood (inferred from file names), obtained from a patient given nivolumab and ipilimumab in sequence. These receptors all stem from a human donor with melanoma.

V is TRBV27 and J is TRBJ2-1, with TRBD1 matching over 7 bases. V shed 7 bases, J shed 0 bases, and the junction held 9 bases outside the gene matches. This CDR3 contains 16 residues. Germline V CDR1 and CDR2: MNHEY, SMNVEV (reference sequence). In nucleotides, the CDR3 is TGTGCCAGCACCGCCAACAGGGGCCCCTCCTACAATGAGCAGTTCTTC. It codes for CASTANRGPSYNEQFF.

The V call is TRBV7-9, the J call TRBJ2-3; TRBD2 matches 7 bases. With V trimmed by 8 bases and J by 3 bases, 2 bases remained unmatched. The CDR3 runs 12 residues. In germline, CDR1 is SEHNR, CDR2 FQNEAQ (reference sequence). The CDR3 sequence: CASWGGTDTQYF. Here the CDR3 DNA reads TGTGCCAGCTGGGGGGGGACAGATACGCAGTATTTT.

This clone was seen a handful of times. The chain recombines TRBV9 with TRBJ2-5; D possibly corresponds to TRBD1 (6 bases). Germline CDR1 and CDR2: SGDLS and YYNGEE. This CDR3 has 14 amino acids. V was cut by 4 bases and J by 3 bases, with 13 bases left in between. The DNA for the CDR3 is TGTGCCAGCAGCCCGTTTTGGACAGAAGAGACCCAGTACTTC. Its protein is CASSPFWTEETQYF.

V is TRBV15 and J is TRBJ2-1, with D perhaps TRBD2 (7 bases). Trimming stripped 8 bases from V and 7 bases from J, with 18 bases between. In germline, CDR1 is LNHNV, CDR2 YYDKDF (reference sequence). The CDR3 runs 14 residues. This CDR3 reads CATSVGGLGNEQFF. The CDR3 bases are TGTGCCACCTCGGTGGGGGGGCTGGGGAATGAGCAGTTCTTC.

This chain connects TRBV19 to TRBJ2-7, with 8 bases fitting TRBD2. V gave up 3 bases and J gave up 1 base; unmatched junction bases: 11. Germline V gene lookup returns CDR1 LNHDA and CDR2 SQIVND (reference sequence). This CDR3 has 17 residues. The DNA of the CDR3 is TGTGCCAGTAGTATTCACCTGAAGCGGGAGAAGTCCTACGAGCAGTACTTC. Its protein is CASSIHLKREKSYEQYF. Full variable domain (remainder filled in from reference TRBV19 and TRBJ2-7): DGGITQSPKYLFRKEGQNVTLSCEQNLNHDAMYWYRQDPGQGLRLIYYSQIVNDFQKGDIAEGYSVSREKKESFPLTVTSAQKNPTAFYLCASSIHLKREKSYEQYFGPGTRLTVT.

V gene TRBV27 combines with J gene TRBJ1-5, with D possibly being TRBD1 (5 bases). CDR3 length: 14 amino acids. The V end was cut by 0 bases, the J end by 9 bases, with 12 bases between. Germline CDR1 reads MNHEY; CDR2 reads SMNVEV (reference sequence). The CDR3 here is CASSLSGGNRPQHF. The CDR3 DNA follows: TGTGCCAGCAGTTTATCGGGGGGAAACCGGCCCCAGCATTTT.

This chain uses TRBV4-1 with TRBJ2-6; D gene ambiguous. Germline loops: CDR1 MGHRA, CDR2 YSYEKL. The V gene lost 0 bases and the J gene lost 1 base, with 16 bases spanning the gap. The CDR3 covers 19 residues. CDR3 sequence: CASSQDAPRSNSGANVLTF. CDR3 DNA sequence: TGCGCCAGCAGCCAAGATGCCCCACGGTCAAATTCTGGGGCCAACGTCCTGACTTTC.

The J gene is TRBJ1-3, the V gene TRBV19; no clear D. Per the germline V gene, CDR1 is LNHDA and CDR2 is SQIVND (reference sequence). V was cut by 5 bases and J by 8 bases, with 13 bases left in between. The CDR3 is made up of 13 amino acids. In nucleotides, the CDR3 is TGTGCCAGTAGTCGCCGCGGTTCGGACACCATATATTTT. Translated: CASSRRGSDTIYF.

This clone was detected once. V is TRBV2 and J is TRBJ1-4; no reliable D call. CDR1 and CDR2 (germline): SNHLY, FYNNEI. The germline V and J ends were trimmed by 8 bases and 0 bases, with 7 bases remaining between them. The CDR3 is made up of 13 amino acids. The CDR3 DNA follows: TGTGCCAGCGGCCCCCCAACTAATGAAAAACTGTTTTTT. Encoded protein: CASGPPTNEKLFF. Full variable domain (outside the CDR3, taken from reference TRBV2 and TRBJ1-4): EPEVTQTPSHQVTQMGQEVILRCVPISNHLYFYWYRQILGQKVEFLVSFYNNEISEKSEIFDDQFSVERPDGSNFTLKIRSTKLEDSAMYFCASGPPTNEKLFFGSGTQLSVL.

This chain uses TRBV7-9 with TRBJ2-7; 12 positions agree with TRBD2. Per the germline V gene, CDR1 is SEHNR and CDR2 is FQNEAQ (reference sequence). J gave up 0 bases and V 5 bases, and 8 bases lay outside the gene matches. The CDR3 covers 17 residues. The CDR3 sequence: CASSPRTSGTSSYEQYF. CDR3 nucleotides: TGTGCCAGCAGCCCACGGACTAGCGGGACTAGCTCCTACGAGCAGTACTTC.

This clone was counted only a few times. This chain joins TRBV29-1 and TRBJ1-1, with TRBD1 as a possible D gene (5 bases). Germline V CDR1 and CDR2: SQVTM, ANQGSEA. The CDR3 runs to 14 residues. Trimming cost V 4 bases and J 5 bases, with 17 bases left between them. The CDR3 DNA reads as TGCAGCGTTGGGGGAACTGGGGGAGGAACTGAAGCTTTCTTT. It is translated as CSVGGTGGGTEAFF.

This clone was seen a handful of times. CDR3 coding DNA: TGTGCCAGCAGCCCCGGTCCTTATGGCTACACCTTC. This gives the protein CASSPGPYGYTF. The chain joins TRBV6-5 to TRBJ1-2, with no clear D. Germline V gives CDR1 MNHEY, CDR2 SVGAGI. V was clipped by 6 bases and J by 5 bases, with 10 bases between them. CDR3 size: 12 residues.

The chain combines TRBV5-4 with TRBJ2-7; D may be TRBD1 (6 bases). Trimming took 3 bases from V and 1 from J, leaving 8 bases between them. This CDR3 is built from 13 residues. CDR1 SGHNT and CDR2 YYREEE come from the germline V gene (reference sequence). The CDR3 bases are TGTGCCAGCAGCTATGACAGGTCCTACGAGCAGTACTTC. As protein: CASSYDRSYEQYF.

The chain uses TRBV5-6 and TRBJ2-5, with D unclear. TRBJ2-7 matches the DNA end more closely, so the J call is doubtful. Per the germline V gene, CDR1 is SGHDT and CDR2 is YYEEEE. CDR3 length: 16 amino acids. The CDR3 DNA reads as TGTGCCAGCAGCCCCCCCCCGGGTCCCTTTCTCTACGAGCAGTACTTC. This translates into CASSPPPGPFLYEQYF.

The J gene is TRBJ1-6, the V gene TRBV6-1; D gene ambiguous. Trimming cost V 7 bases and J 10 bases, with 11 bases left between them. Germline values: CDR1 MNHNS, CDR2 SASEGT. The CDR3 is made up of 12 amino acids. The CDR3 is CASKKGASPLHF. The CDR3 nucleotides read TGTGCCAGCAAAAAGGGAGCATCACCCCTCCACTTT.

The V call is TRBV7-9, the J call TRBJ1-4, with TRBD1 matching over 8 bases. Looked up from germline, CDR1 is SEHNR and CDR2 is FQNEAQ (reference sequence). Losses at the gene ends were 5 bases for V and 4 bases for J; bases not matched to a gene: 6. The CDR3 has 15 residues. DNA of the CDR3: TGTGCCAGCAGCCCACTGACAGGGGTTAATGAAAAACTGTTTTTT. This gives the protein CASSPLTGVNEKLFF.